Each of the 14 T cell receptor beta chains below was sequenced from the same sample in a study of blood T cell repertoires in COVID-19. Some clones are missing from TCRdb's copy, which holds only in-frame ones; the method was immunoSEQ multiplex PCR. The table has about 63,000 clones, over 90% seen once; the top ten hold 4.6%. Input material: peripheral blood. The receptors originated from a man aged 45-65 years with active COVID-19.

The gene calls are TRBV19 and TRBJ1-5; tentatively, D is TRBD1 (5 bases). The CDR3 totals 15 residues. Trimming cost V 2 bases and J 3 bases, with 11 bases left between them. CDR1 and CDR2 (germline): LNHDA, SQIVND (reference sequence). For the CDR3, the DNA is TGTGCCAGTAGTATAATATTTGGGGCCAATCAGCCCCAGCATTTT. This codes for CASSIIFGANQPQHF.

V usage is TRBV7-8 and J usage is TRBJ2-7, with 10 bases fitting TRBD2. The CDR3 is 17 residues long. J gave up 1 base and V 3 bases, and 9 bases lay outside the gene matches. Germline values: CDR1 SGHVS, CDR2 FQNEAQ. CDR3 protein: CASSFHGRTSGSYEQYF. The DNA of the CDR3 is TGTGCCAGCAGCTTCCATGGTAGGACTAGCGGTTCCTACGAGCAGTACTTC.

J is TRBJ2-2 and V is TRBV6-5, with TRBD1 identical over 7 bases. The germline V gene encodes CDR1 MNHEY and CDR2 SVGAGI. V was clipped by 7 bases and J by 3 bases; unmatched bases: 8. The CDR3 covers 15 residues. CDR3 protein: CASNPAQGDTGELFF. CDR3 sequence (DNA): TGTGCCAGCAATCCTGCGCAGGGGGACACCGGGGAGCTGTTTTTT.

The rearrangement joins TRBV2 to TRBJ2-7; 8 bases fit TRBD1. The CDR3 sequence is 13 residues long. The J segment lost 2 bases and the V segment lost 7 bases, leaving 4 bases of the junction unmatched. Germline V gene lookup returns CDR1 SNHLY and CDR2 FYNNEI. The DNA of the CDR3 is TGTGCCAGCAAGAGGACAGGGACCTACGAGCAGTACTTC. This gives the protein CASKRTGTYEQYF.

The chain couples TRBV23-1 to TRBJ1-5; possible D gene TRBD1, 5 bases. TRBV23-1 is designated an ORF whose function remains uncertain. The CDR3 consists of 19 residues. V dropped 4 bases and J dropped 0 bases, with 22 bases sitting between them. The CDR3 loop is CASSPRSKTDFYSNQPQHF. The CDR3 nucleotides are TGCGCCAGCAGTCCCCGCTCTAAGACAGATTTTTATAGCAATCAGCCCCAGCATTTT.

The chain combines TRBV10-1 with TRBJ2-1; TRBD2 might be the D (5 bases). The germline V gene has CDR1 WNHNN and CDR2 SYGVQD (reference sequence). This CDR3 has 13 residues. The V and J ends lost 2 bases and 10 bases respectively, with 12 bases between them. CDR3 region: CASSEPGSKEQFF. The CDR3 DNA is TGCGCCAGCAGTGAGCCGGGGTCTAAAGAGCAGTTCTTC.

The genes are TRBV2 and TRBJ2-5; D is perhaps TRBD1 (6 bases). The CDR3 length is 14 residues. Per the germline V gene, CDR1 is SNHLY and CDR2 is FYNNEI. V was clipped by 2 bases and J by 5 bases, with 12 bases between them. The chain's CDR3 is CASSEPNQGETQYF. In DNA form, the CDR3 reads TGTGCCAGCAGTGAACCCAACCAGGGGGAGACCCAGTACTTC.

J is TRBJ2-5 and V is TRBV10-3, with 8 bases identical to TRBD1. V was pared by 4 bases and J by 5 bases, with 12 bases of the junction left unmatched. Germline CDR1 reads ENHRY; CDR2 reads SYGVKD. The CDR3 runs to 16 residues. Here the CDR3 DNA reads TGTGCCATCAGTGGCAGACAGGGGACTGGGATGGAGACCCAGTACTTC. Its protein is CAISGRQGTGMETQYF.

This rearrangement joins TRBV29-1 to TRBJ2-2, with a possible D match to TRBD1 (6 bases). V lost 4 bases and J 4 bases, leaving 13 bases between the germline ends. The germline V gene has CDR1 SQVTM and CDR2 ANQGSEA. The CDR3 consists of 14 residues. This chain's CDR3 is CSVGAAGVTGELFF. CDR3 in DNA: TGCAGCGTTGGTGCGGCAGGGGTCACCGGGGAGCTGTTTTTT.

The chain combines TRBV5-1 with TRBJ1-5; D not certain. The CDR3 extends over 14 amino acids. Per germline, CDR1 SGHRS and CDR2 YFSETQ. V shed 7 bases and J shed 0 bases, with 11 bases lying between them. The CDR3 reads CASSEDFSNQPQHF. The DNA of the CDR3 is TGCGCCAGCTCGGAGGACTTTAGCAATCAGCCCCAGCATTTT. The full variable domain, rest sourced from reference TRBV5-1 and TRBJ1-5, is KAGVTQTPRYLIKTRGQQVTLSCSPISGHRSVSWYQQTPGQGLQFLFEYFSETQRNKGNFPGRFSGRQFSNSRSEMNVSTLELGDSALYLCASSEDFSNQPQHFGDGTRLSIL.

The CDR3 spells CASRAPGDYEQYF. CDR3 DNA: TGTGCCAGCAGAGCACCCGGGGACTACGAGCAGTACTTC. The gene calls are TRBV6-5 and TRBJ2-7; possible D gene TRBD2, 5 bases. With 6 bases removed from V and 3 bases from J, the gap between germline ends came to 12 bases. The CDR3 has 13 residues. Germline V gene sequence: CDR1 MNHEY, CDR2 SVGAGI.

The V gene is TRBV10-3, the J gene TRBJ2-2, with 7 bases identical to TRBD1. The germline V gene has CDR1 ENHRY and CDR2 SYGVKD. Trimming took 6 bases from V and 0 from J; bases not matched to a gene: 4. The CDR3 covers 15 residues. The chain's CDR3 is CAISKTGTNTGELFF. CDR3 DNA: TGTGCCATCAGCAAGACAGGGACGAACACCGGGGAGCTGTTTTTT.

This clone has a single count. The chain has TRBV28 and TRBJ2-1; TRBD1 might be the D (5 bases). Deletions cut 2 bases from V and 6 bases from J, with 5 bases between. Per the germline V gene, CDR1 is MDHEN and CDR2 is SYDVKM. The CDR3 sequence is 12 residues long. CDR3 protein: CASSLTGNEQFF. In DNA, the CDR3 is TGTGCCAGCAGTTTAACAGGCAATGAGCAGTTCTTC.

This clone was observed a few times. The chain combines TRBV19 with TRBJ1-5; 9 bases fit TRBD1. Germline values: CDR1 LNHDA, CDR2 SQIVND (reference sequence). V lost 4 bases, J lost 1 base, and 2 bases stayed unmatched. The CDR3 runs to 15 residues. The CDR3 DNA sequence: TGTGCCAGTAGTACTACAGGGGGCAGCAATCAGCCCCAGCATTTT. Its translation: CASSTTGGSNQPQHF. The full variable domain, completed using reference TRBV19 and TRBJ1-5, is DGGITQSPKYLFRKEGQNVTLSCEQNLNHDAMYWYRQDPGQGLRLIYYSQIVNDFQKGDIAEGYSVSREKKESFPLTVTSAQKNPTAFYLCASSTTGGSNQPQHFGDGTRLSIL.